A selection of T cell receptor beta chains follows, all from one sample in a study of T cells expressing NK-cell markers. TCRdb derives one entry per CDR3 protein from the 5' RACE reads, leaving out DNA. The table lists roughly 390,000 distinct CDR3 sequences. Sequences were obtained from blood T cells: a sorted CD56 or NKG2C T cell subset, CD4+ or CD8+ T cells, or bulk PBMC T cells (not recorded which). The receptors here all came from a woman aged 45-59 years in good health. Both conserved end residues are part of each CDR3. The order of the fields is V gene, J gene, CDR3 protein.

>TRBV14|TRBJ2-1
CASSQQGLHEQFF
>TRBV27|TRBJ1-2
CASRRTETPYGYTF
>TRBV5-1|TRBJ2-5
CASSLRQSQETQYF
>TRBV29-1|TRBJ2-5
CSAERPNLQETQYF
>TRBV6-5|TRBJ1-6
CASTRTGSPLHF
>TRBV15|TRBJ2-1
CATSRPFNEQFF
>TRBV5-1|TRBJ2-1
CASKEQGGLDEQFF
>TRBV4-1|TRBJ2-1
CASSQGMAYSYNEQFF
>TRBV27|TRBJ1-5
CASSFADTQPQHF
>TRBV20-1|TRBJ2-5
CSARRGTQETQYF
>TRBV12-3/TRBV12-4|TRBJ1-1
CASSRRQGDTEAFF
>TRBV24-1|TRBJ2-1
CATSDAGAGNYNEQFF
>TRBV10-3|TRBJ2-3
CATRTSGNTDTQYF
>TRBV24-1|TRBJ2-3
CATSDGVDTQYF
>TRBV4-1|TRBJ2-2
CASSQAGTRTGELFF
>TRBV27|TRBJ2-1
CASSAPGGFEQFF
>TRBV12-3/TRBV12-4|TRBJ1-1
CASTTTGSDEAFF
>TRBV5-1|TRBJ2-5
CASTPAGGQETQYF
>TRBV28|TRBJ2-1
CATGTSRRWEQFF
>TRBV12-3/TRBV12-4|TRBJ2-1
CASSPFRRAKEQFF
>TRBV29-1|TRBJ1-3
CSVHQPLPSGNTIYF
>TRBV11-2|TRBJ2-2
CASSQKGFRASGANTGELFF
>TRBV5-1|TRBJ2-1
CASSLGVGLATEQFF
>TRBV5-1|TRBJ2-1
CASSLAPRVGEQFF
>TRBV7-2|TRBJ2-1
CASSLAKLAGVGNEQFF
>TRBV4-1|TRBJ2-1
CASSQLRGYEQFF
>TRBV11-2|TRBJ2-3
CASSLGRGPDTQYF
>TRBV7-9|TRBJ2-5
CASSLSLAKETQYF
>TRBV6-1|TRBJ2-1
CASVPGPAEGGQFF
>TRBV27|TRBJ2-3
CASSFSNLAGVTDTQYF
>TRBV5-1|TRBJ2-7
CASSLARRSEQYF
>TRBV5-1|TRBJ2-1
CASSLSQTYNEQFF
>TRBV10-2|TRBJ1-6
CASGVGSGDSPLHF
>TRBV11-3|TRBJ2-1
CASRDSLGVYNEQFF
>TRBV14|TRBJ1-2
CASSQDIRAYYGYTF
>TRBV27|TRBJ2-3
CASTRASTDTQYF
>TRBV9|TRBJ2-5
CASSVAPGLASQETQYF
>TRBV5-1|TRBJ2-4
CASSLEGTGINIQYF
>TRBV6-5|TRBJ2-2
CASSYYAGVVAGELFF
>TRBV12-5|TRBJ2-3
CASGLGVGGTDTQYF
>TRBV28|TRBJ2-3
CASSFLSGTDTQYF
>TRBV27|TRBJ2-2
CASSSGTSGRAGELFF
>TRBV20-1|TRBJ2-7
CSASEDRRDAYEQYF
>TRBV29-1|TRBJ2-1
CSVDSGTHYNEQFF
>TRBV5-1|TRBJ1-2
CASSLQPGQGVGYGYTF